The TCR beta chain under discussion was sequenced for a study of T cells after yellow fever vaccination. Findings of the study overall: Abundant clonotypes from the bulk population could get into FACS-sorted repertoires as contaminants.

This clonotype was seen only a few times. What it binds is unknown. The CDR3 spans 17 residues. After removal of 3 bases from V and 4 bases from J, the junction contained 11 bases not matched to a gene. It was through 5'RACE template switching that TCR cDNA was made, with a universal primer site and UMIs added. TCRdb analysed the 5' RACE reads with MiXCR anew, one entry per CDR3 protein. The sample holds 150,000 to 200,000 distinct CDR3 sequences; 11% are singletons and the top ten take 35% to 40%. The gene calls are TRBV12-3 or TRBV12-4 and TRBJ2-5; 10 nucleotides align to TRBD2. The TCR comes from a man aged 18 to 29 who received the YFV17D yellow fever vaccine. Sequencing used CD8+ T cells sorted from PBMCs, obtained 15 days after the yellow fever booster vaccination. The CDR3 loop is CASSFKGSGGYRETQYF. The CDR3 DNA follows: TGTGCCAGCAGTTTCAAGGGTAGCGGGGGGTACCGAGAGACCCAGTACTTC.